These 10 T cell receptor beta chains came from one sample sequenced in a study of shared T cell receptors in the human thymus. Assay: immunoSEQ multiplex PCR; the TCRdb copy retains only in-frame clones and omits some. In the table there are over 65,000 clones, roughly 96% of which are singletons. Sequencing was carried out using thymocytes. The receptors were gathered from a human donor.

The chain joins TRBV11-3 to TRBJ1-6; D is unclear. V shed 6 bases and J shed 4 bases, with 16 bases lying between them. Germline V gives CDR1 SGHNT, CDR2 YENEEA. The CDR3 runs to 16 residues. The CDR3 is CASRIACTWYNSPLHF. In DNA form, the CDR3 reads TGTGCCAGCAGGATCGCGTGTACTTGGTATAATTCACCCCTCCACTTT.

V and J are TRBV19 and TRBJ1-5; a possible D gene is TRBD1 (6 bases). Germline CDR1 and CDR2: LNHDA and SQIVND (reference sequence). CDR3 length: 16 residues. V was trimmed by 3 bases and J by 0 bases, leaving 12 bases between them. In nucleotides, the CDR3 is TGTGCCAGTAGTATCGGGGGGCAGACTAGCAATCAGCCCCAGCATTTT. Translated, it gives CASSIGGQTSNQPQHF. The entire variable domain, with the rest obtained from reference TRBV19 and TRBJ1-5, is as follows: DGGITQSPKYLFRKEGQNVTLSCEQNLNHDAMYWYRQDPGQGLRLIYYSQIVNDFQKGDIAEGYSVSREKKESFPLTVTSAQKNPTAFYLCASSIGGQTSNQPQHFGDGTRLSIL.

This rearrangement joins TRBV28 to TRBJ2-1; possible D gene TRBD1, 6 bases. Germline V gene sequence: CDR1 MDHEN, CDR2 SYDVKM. The V gene lost 2 bases and the J gene lost 6 bases, with 14 bases spanning the gap. The CDR3 loop spans 15 amino acids. CDR3 sequence reads: CASSLPGDQCNEQFF. CDR3 DNA: TGTGCCAGCAGTTTACCAGGGGACCAGTGCAATGAGCAGTTCTTC. Full variable domain (remainder filled in from reference TRBV28 and TRBJ2-1): DVKVTQSSRYLVKRTGEKVFLECVQDMDHENMFWYRQDPGLGLRLIYFSYDVKMKEKGDIPEGYSVSREKKERFSLILESASTNQTSMYLCASSLPGDQCNEQFFGPGTRLTVL.

V and J are TRBV19 and TRBJ1-4, with D possibly matching TRBD1 (5 bases). Per the germline V gene, CDR1 is LNHDA and CDR2 is SQIVND (reference sequence). The CDR3 covers 20 residues. With 5 bases removed from V and 4 bases from J, the gap between germline ends came to 29 bases. The CDR3 sequence is CASSLWEGRVRIGGNEKLFF. For the CDR3, the DNA is TGTGCCAGTAGTTTATGGGAAGGCAGGGTCCGTATAGGTGGTAATGAAAAACTGTTTTTT.

The chain is built from TRBV6-5 and TRBJ1-2, with D unclear. The CDR3 sequence is 15 residues long. V lost 4 bases and J 3 bases, leaving 15 bases between the germline ends. The germline gives CDR1 MNHEY, CDR2 SVGAGI. DNA of the CDR3: TGTGCCAGCAGTTCGTCAAGGGAGGCCTACTATGGCTACACCTTC. Translated: CASSSSREAYYGYTF.

The chain joins TRBV5-6 to TRBJ1-1, with D possibly TRBD1 on 6 matching bases. Germline CDR1 is SGHDT and CDR2 is YYEEEE. Trimming pared 0 bases from V and 3 bases from J, leaving 15 bases between. CDR3 length: 16 amino acids. The CDR3 DNA reads as TGTGCCAGCAGCTTGGGGCAGGGGCGAGGGGACACTGAAGCTTTCTTT. This gives the protein CASSLGQGRGDTEAFF.

This rearrangement joins TRBV21-1 to TRBJ1-5; no check of the table's D call, TRBD1, against the DNA was made. TRBV21-1 is a pseudogene locus. The CDR3 has 14 amino acids. CDR3 sequence reads: CASRQGASNQPQHF. The CDR3 DNA follows: TGTGCCAGCCGACAGGGGGCGAGCAATCAGCCCCAGCATTTT.

The DNA of the CDR3 is TGTGCCAGCAGTTTAGTCGACGGACAGATCTCTGGGGCCAACGTCCTGACTTTC. Amino acids: CASSLVDGQISGANVLTF. The V call is TRBV28, the J call TRBJ2-6; D may be TRBD1 (6 bases). V gave up 2 bases and J gave up 0 bases, with 14 bases separating them. CDR3 length: 18 amino acids. Germline values: CDR1 MDHEN, CDR2 SYDVKM.

The chain is built from TRBV6-1 and TRBJ1-1; D may be TRBD1 (6 bases). Germline CDR1 and CDR2: MNHNS and SASEGT. The CDR3 covers 15 residues. V was trimmed by 6 bases and J by 2 bases, leaving 16 bases between them. For the CDR3, the DNA is TGTGCCAGCAGGACGAGACAGGAGACTAACACTGAAGCTTTCTTT. The encoded protein is CASRTRQETNTEAFF.

CDR3 loop: CASSAGQGVDTQYF. The CDR3 bases are TGTGCCAGCAGTGCCGGACAGGGTGTCGATACGCAGTATTTT. This chain links TRBV25-1 with TRBJ2-3; 8 nucleotides align to TRBD1. J gave up 6 bases and V 4 bases, and 6 bases lay outside the gene matches. The CDR3 spans 14 residues. CDR1 MGHDK and CDR2 SYGVNS come from the germline V gene.